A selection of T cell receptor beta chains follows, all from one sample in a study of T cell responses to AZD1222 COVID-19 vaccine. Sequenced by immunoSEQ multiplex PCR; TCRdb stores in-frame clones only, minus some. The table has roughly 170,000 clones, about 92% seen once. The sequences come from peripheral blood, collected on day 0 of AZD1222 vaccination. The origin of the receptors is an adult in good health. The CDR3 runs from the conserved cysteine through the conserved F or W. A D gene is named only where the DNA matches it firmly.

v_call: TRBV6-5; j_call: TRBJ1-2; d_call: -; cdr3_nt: TGTGCCAGCAGTTACGGCGGAGAATATGGCTACACCTTC; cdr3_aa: CASSYGGEYGYTF
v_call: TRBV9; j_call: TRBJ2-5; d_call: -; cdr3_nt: TGTGCCAGCAGTGAGGGGCGTGTTTTGAGAGAGACCCAGTACTTC; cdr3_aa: CASSEGRVLRETQYF
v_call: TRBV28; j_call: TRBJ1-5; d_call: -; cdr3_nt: TGTGCCAGCAGTTTAGGCCGGTTCTATCAGCCCCAGCATTTT; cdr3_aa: CASSLGRFYQPQHF
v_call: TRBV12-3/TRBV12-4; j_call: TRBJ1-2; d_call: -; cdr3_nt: TGTGCCAGCAGTCGGATCGTTCACGCGGGCTACACCTTC; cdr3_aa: CASSRIVHAGYTF
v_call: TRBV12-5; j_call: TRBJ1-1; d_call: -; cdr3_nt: TGTGCTAGTGGTTCCCGGATATTGAACACTGAAGCTTTCTTT; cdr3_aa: CASGSRILNTEAFF
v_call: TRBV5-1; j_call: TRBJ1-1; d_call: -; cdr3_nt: TGCGCCAGCAGCTTGGGCGAGGGCGTGAGGACTGAAGCTTTCTTT; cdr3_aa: CASSLGEGVRTEAFF
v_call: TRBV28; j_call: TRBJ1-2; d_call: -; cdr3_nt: TGTGCCAGCAGTTTATCCGCCAGTTATGGCTACACCTTC; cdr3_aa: CASSLSASYGYTF
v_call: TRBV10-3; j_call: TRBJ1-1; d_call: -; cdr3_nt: TGTGCCATCAGTGAGTCGTCGGGAGGTGACACTGAAGCTTTCTTT; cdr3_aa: CAISESSGGDTEAFF
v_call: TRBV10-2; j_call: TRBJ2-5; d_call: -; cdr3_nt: TGCGCCAGCAGTGAGCGGGGAGAGACCCAGTACTTC; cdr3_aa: CASSERGETQYF
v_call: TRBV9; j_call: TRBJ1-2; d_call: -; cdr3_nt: TGTGCCAGCAGCCCTAGGCCAAACGAGGGCTATGGCTACACCTTC; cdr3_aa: CASSPRPNEGYGYTF
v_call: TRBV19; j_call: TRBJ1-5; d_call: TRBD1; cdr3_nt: TGTGCCAGTAGTATTTCAAGGGACAGGGGGATTCAGCCCCAGCATTTT; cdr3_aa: CASSISRDRGIQPQHF
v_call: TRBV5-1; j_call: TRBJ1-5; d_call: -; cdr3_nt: TGCGCCAGCAGCTTGGGACCGGAAGGTGGACAGCCCCAGCATTTT; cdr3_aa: CASSLGPEGGQPQHF
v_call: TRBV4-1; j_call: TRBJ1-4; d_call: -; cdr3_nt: TGCGCCAGCAGCCAAGTGGTGGGAGAAAAACTGTTTTTT; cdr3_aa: CASSQVVGEKLFF
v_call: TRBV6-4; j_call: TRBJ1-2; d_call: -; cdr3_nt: TGTGCCAGCAGTGTGTCGGGCTTTGGAGGTGGCTACACCTTC; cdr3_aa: CASSVSGFGGGYTF
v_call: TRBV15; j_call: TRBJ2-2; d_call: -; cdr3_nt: TGTGCCACCAGCAAAGATCTTGCCGGGGAGCTGTTTTTT; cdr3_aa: CATSKDLAGELFF
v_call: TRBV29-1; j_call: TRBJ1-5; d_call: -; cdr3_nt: TGCAGCGTGGCCCCAAGAGGGGCCAATCAGCCCCAGCATTTT; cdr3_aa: CSVAPRGANQPQHF
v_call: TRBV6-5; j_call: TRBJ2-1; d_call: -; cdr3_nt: TGTGCCAGCAGTTACTCGGGAGATGAGCAGTTCTTC; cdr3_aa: CASSYSGDEQFF
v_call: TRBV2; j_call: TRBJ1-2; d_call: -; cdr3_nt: TGTGCCAGCGGAGACAGGTTATATGGCTACACCTTC; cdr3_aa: CASGDRLYGYTF
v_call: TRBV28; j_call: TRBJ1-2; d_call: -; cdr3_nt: TGTGCCAGCAGGAAACAGGGCTACCATGGCTACACCTTC; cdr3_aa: CASRKQGYHGYTF
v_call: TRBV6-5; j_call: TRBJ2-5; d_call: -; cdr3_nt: TGTGCCAGCAGCCGACACAAAGAGACCCAGTACTTC; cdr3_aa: CASSRHKETQYF
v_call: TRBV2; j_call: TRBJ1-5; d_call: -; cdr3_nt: TGTGCCAGCAGGGGGGTGGGCAATCAGCCCCAGCATTTT; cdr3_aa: CASRGVGNQPQHF
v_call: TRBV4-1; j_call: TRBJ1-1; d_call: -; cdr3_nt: TGCGCCAGCAGCTCGACGGGGCGGCATACTGAAGCTTTCTTT; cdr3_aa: CASSSTGRHTEAFF
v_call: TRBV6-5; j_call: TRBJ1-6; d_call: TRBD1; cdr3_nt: TGTGCCAGCAGTTTCCAGGGGGCGCGTAATTCACCCCTCCACTTT; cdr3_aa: CASSFQGARNSPLHF
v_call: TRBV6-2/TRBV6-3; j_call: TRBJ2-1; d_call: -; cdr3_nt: TGTGCCAGCAGTTACGTATACAATGAGCAGTTCTTC; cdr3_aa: CASSYVYNEQFF